The 6 T cell receptor beta chains below were found in one sample sequenced in a study of T cell responses to AZD1222 COVID-19 vaccine. Using immunoSEQ multiplex PCR, the repertoire was profiled, and TCRdb retains in-frame clones only, with some absent. The sample records roughly 150,000 clones, approximately 90% being singletons. Sequencing used peripheral blood, obtained 28 days after the second AZD1222 dose. These receptors originate from an adult who received the AZD1222 COVID-19 vaccine.

The rearrangement joins TRBV18 to TRBJ1-4, with TRBD1 identical over 8 bases. After removal of 6 bases from V and 8 bases from J, the junction contained 14 bases not matched to a gene. The CDR3 is 16 residues long. Germline V gene data show CDR1 as KGHSH and CDR2 as LQKENI. CDR3 sequence: CASSRPGGVSAEKLFF. The CDR3 DNA reads as TGTGCCAGCTCGCGTCCAGGGGGCGTCTCTGCCGAAAAACTGTTTTTT.

The chain recombines TRBV19 with TRBJ1-2; D is possibly TRBD1 (6 bases). The CDR3 length is 16 residues. The germline gives CDR1 LNHDA, CDR2 SQIVND (reference sequence). The V end lost 2 bases, the J end lost 2 bases, and 15 bases lay between the germline ends. For the CDR3, the DNA is TGTGCCAGTAGTATAACCCGGAGGGGGTGGAACTATGGCTACACCTTC. Its protein is CASSITRRGWNYGYTF.

The rearrangement links TRBV7-9 to TRBJ1-5; D may be TRBD1 (6 bases). CDR3 length equals 16 residues. With 5 bases removed from V and 6 bases from J, the gap between germline ends came to 20 bases. Germline V CDR1 and CDR2: SEHNR, FQNEAQ (reference sequence). CDR3 DNA sequence: TGTGCCAGCAGCCCACCTGAACAGGGATTAGGTCAGCCCCAGCATTTT. It translates to CASSPPEQGLGQPQHF.

In this sample, this clone turned up a few times. V is TRBV6-1 and J is TRBJ1-1; 11 bases are a match to TRBD1. The ends lost 3 bases at V and 4 bases at J; junction bases unmatched: 7. The CDR3 has 16 amino acids. Germline CDR1 is MNHNS and CDR2 is SASEGT. The CDR3 sequence: CASSDGTGGTGTEAFF. The CDR3 bases are TGTGCCAGCAGTGACGGGACAGGGGGTACGGGCACTGAAGCTTTCTTT.

This clone occurred once. As DNA, the CDR3 is TGCGCCAGCAGCCAAGATGGGGCCTTCACAGATACGCAGTATTTT. Residues: CASSQDGAFTDTQYF. This rearrangement joins TRBV4-1 to TRBJ2-3; maybe TRBD1 (5 bases). Germline values: CDR1 MGHRA, CDR2 YSYEKL. Trimming left V 0 bases short and J 2 bases short, with 9 bases between. This CDR3 has 15 amino acids.

The V call is TRBV18, the J call TRBJ1-2, with D uncertain. V lost 2 bases, J lost 6 bases, and 16 bases lay in between. The CDR3 loop spans 15 amino acids. Germline values: CDR1 KGHSH, CDR2 LQKENI. CDR3: CASSPRVSLGDGYTF. CDR3 nucleotide sequence: TGTGCCAGCTCACCAAGAGTGTCTCTTGGGGATGGCTACACCTTC. Together with reference TRBV18 and TRBJ1-2, the CDR3 gives the full variable domain: NAGVMQNPRHLVRRRGQEARLRCSPMKGHSHVYWYRQLPEEGLKFMVYLQKENIIDESGMPKERFSAEFPKEGPSILRIQQVVRGDSAAYFCASSPRVSLGDGYTFGSGTRLTVV.